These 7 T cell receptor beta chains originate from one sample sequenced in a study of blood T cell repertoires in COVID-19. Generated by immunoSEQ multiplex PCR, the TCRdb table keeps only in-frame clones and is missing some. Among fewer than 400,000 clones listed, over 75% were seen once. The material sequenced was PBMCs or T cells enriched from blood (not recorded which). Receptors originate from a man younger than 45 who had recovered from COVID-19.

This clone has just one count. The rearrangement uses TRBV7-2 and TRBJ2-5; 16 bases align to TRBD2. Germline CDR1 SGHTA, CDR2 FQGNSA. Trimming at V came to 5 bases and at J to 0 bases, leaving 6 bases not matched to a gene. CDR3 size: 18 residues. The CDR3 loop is CASSKGLAGGPHQETQYF. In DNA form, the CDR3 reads TGTGCCAGCAGCAAGGGACTAGCGGGGGGGCCTCACCAAGAGACCCAGTACTTC.

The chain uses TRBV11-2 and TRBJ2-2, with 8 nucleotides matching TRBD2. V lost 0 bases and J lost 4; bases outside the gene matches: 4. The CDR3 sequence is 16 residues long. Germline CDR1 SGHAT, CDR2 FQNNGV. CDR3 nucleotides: TGTGCCAGCAGCTTAGATCTTAGCGGGATCACCGGGGAGCTGTTTTTT. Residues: CASSLDLSGITGELFF.

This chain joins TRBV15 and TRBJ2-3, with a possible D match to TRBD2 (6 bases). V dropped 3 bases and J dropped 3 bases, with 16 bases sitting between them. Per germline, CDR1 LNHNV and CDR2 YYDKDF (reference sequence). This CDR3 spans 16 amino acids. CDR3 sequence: CATSRDPTRSTDTQYF. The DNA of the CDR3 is TGTGCCACCAGCAGGGACCCGACTAGGTCGACAGATACGCAGTATTTT.

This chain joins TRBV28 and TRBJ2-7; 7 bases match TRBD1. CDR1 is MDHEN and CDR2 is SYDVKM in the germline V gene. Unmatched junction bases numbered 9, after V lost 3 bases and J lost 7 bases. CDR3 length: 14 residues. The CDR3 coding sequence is TGTGCCAGCAGTTTGCTCACAGGGGTTGAAGAGCAGTACTTC. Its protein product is CASSLLTGVEEQYF. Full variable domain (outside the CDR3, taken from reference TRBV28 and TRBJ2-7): DVKVTQSSRYLVKRTGEKVFLECVQDMDHENMFWYRQDPGLGLRLIYFSYDVKMKEKGDIPEGYSVSREKKERFSLILESASTNQTSMYLCASSLLTGVEEQYFGPGTRLTVT.

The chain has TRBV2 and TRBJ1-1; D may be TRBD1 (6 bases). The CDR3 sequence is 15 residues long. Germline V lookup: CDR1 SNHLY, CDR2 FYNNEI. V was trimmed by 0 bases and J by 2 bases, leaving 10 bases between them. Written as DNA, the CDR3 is TGTGCCAGCAGTGAAGCCCCGGGACACAACACTGAAGCTTTCTTT. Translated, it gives CASSEAPGHNTEAFF.

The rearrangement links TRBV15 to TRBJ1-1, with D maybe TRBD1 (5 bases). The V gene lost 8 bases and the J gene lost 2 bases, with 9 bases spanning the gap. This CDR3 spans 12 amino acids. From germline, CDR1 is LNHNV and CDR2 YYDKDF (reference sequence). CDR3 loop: CATGQGNTEAFF. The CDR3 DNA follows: TGTGCCACCGGGCAGGGAAACACTGAAGCTTTCTTT.

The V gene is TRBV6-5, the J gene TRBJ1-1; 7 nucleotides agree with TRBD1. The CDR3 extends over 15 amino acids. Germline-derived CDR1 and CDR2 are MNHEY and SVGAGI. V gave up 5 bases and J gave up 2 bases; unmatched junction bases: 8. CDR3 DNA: TGTGCCAGCAGTAAAAAGGGGGCCCTAAACACTGAAGCTTTCTTT. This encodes CASSKKGALNTEAFF.